Below, 13 T cell receptor beta chains from the same sample are listed, as sequenced in a study of blood T cell repertoires in COVID-19. The method was immunoSEQ multiplex PCR; TCRdb's version includes in-frame clones alone and lacks a portion of them. The sample lists some 150,000 clones, 84% occurring once. The source material was peripheral blood. These receptors were taken from a human donor in a cohort sampled during active COVID-19.

This chain joins TRBV9 and TRBJ2-5; D ambiguous. Germline V gene sequence: CDR1 SGDLS, CDR2 YYNGEE. The CDR3 is 16 amino acids. V was clipped by 3 bases and J by 3 bases, with 18 bases between them. The CDR3: CASSASSSHVKETQYF. DNA for the CDR3: TGTGCCAGCAGCGCGTCGTCTAGTCACGTGAAAGAGACCCAGTACTTC.

This clone was counted only a few times. The chain employs TRBV18 and TRBJ1-6, with 7 bases aligning to TRBD1. The CDR3 has 18 residues. The J segment lost 6 bases and the V segment lost 5 bases, leaving 16 bases of the junction unmatched. Germline V lookup: CDR1 KGHSH, CDR2 LQKENI. The CDR3 nucleotides read TGTGCCAGCTCATCCCAGTCTAGACAGGGAAGGAGTAATTCACCCCTCCACTTT. Translating gives CASSSQSRQGRSNSPLHF.

This rearrangement joins TRBV6-1 to TRBJ1-1, with a possible D match to TRBD1 (5 bases). CDR1 is MNHNS and CDR2 is SASEGT in the germline V gene. This CDR3 is built from 14 residues. V lost 2 bases to trimming and J lost 5 bases, with 12 bases between them. CDR3 nucleotides: TGTGCCAGCAGTGAACTGGGGGGGAGAACTGAAGCTTTCTTT. Its translation is CASSELGGRTEAFF.

The chain employs TRBV7-9 and TRBJ2-2, with D tentatively TRBD1 (6 bases). Trimming pared 4 bases from V and 2 bases from J, leaving 8 bases between. The germline V gene has CDR1 SEHNR and CDR2 FQNEAQ (reference sequence). This CDR3 contains 14 residues. The CDR3 spells CASSSDSNTGELFF. Written as DNA, the CDR3 is TGTGCCAGCAGCTCGGACAGCAACACCGGGGAGCTGTTTTTT.

This clone appeared a single time. This chain uses TRBV5-4 with TRBJ2-1; weak D call: TRBD1 (6 bases). CDR3 length: 13 amino acids. Germline V gene data show CDR1 as SGHNT and CDR2 as YYREEE (reference sequence). Trimming cost V 5 bases and J 4 bases, with 10 bases left between them. DNA for the CDR3: TGTGCCAGCAGACCGGACAGTTACAATGAGCAGTTCTTC. Protein sequence: CASRPDSYNEQFF.

V is TRBV18 and J is TRBJ2-1; possibly TRBD2 for D (5 bases). This CDR3 has 13 amino acids. V lost 6 bases, J lost 2 bases, and 8 bases lay in between. Looked up from germline, CDR1 is KGHSH and CDR2 is LQKENI. CDR3 residues: CASSAGTYNEQFF. As DNA, the CDR3 is TGTGCCAGCTCGGCCGGGACCTACAATGAGCAGTTCTTC.

This chain links TRBV7-9 with TRBJ1-3; D is perhaps TRBD1 (6 bases). Germline V lookup: CDR1 SEHNR, CDR2 FQNEAQ (reference sequence). V was clipped by 7 bases and J by 6 bases, with 19 bases between them. The CDR3 runs 15 residues. This CDR3 reads CASTITGGPSNTIYF. CDR3 sequence (DNA): TGTGCCAGCACCATTACGGGGGGCCCTTCAAACACCATATATTTT.

The chain recombines TRBV5-5 with TRBJ1-6, with D unresolved. Trimming pared 1 base from V and 0 bases from J, leaving 8 bases between. CDR1 is SGHKS, CDR2 YYEKEE, per germline (reference sequence). The CDR3 runs to 16 residues. CDR3 nucleotides: TGTGCCAGCAGCTTGTATGGGAGCTCCTATAATTCACCCCTCCACTTT. Its protein product is CASSLYGSSYNSPLHF.

The chain employs TRBV7-2 and TRBJ1-2; D might be TRBD1 (5 bases). This CDR3 comprises 15 residues. Per the germline V gene, CDR1 is SGHTA and CDR2 is FQGNSA. V lost 2 bases to trimming and J lost 0 bases, with 10 bases between them. CDR3 bases: TGTGCCAGCAGCTTATCACGGACAACTAACTATGGCTACACCTTC. It specifies CASSLSRTTNYGYTF.

The chain uses TRBV4-2 and TRBJ2-7, with D possibly TRBD1 on 6 matching bases. The length of the CDR3 is 13 residues. Germline CDR1 LGHNA, CDR2 YNFKEQ. The V end lost 1 base, the J end lost 2 bases, and 6 bases lay between the germline ends. CDR3: CASSQGDTYEQYF. The DNA for the CDR3 is TGTGCCAGCAGCCAAGGGGACACCTACGAGCAGTACTTC.

The table lists this clone with a count of one. The CDR3: CASSYQGQDIYEQYF. The CDR3, as DNA: TGTGCCAGCAGTTACCAAGGACAGGACATCTACGAGCAGTACTTC. The chain links TRBV6-2 or TRBV6-3 to TRBJ2-7; 7 nucleotides align to TRBD1. Germline CDR1 is MNHEY and CDR2 is SVGEGT. Trimming took 2 bases from V and 3 from J; bases not matched to a gene: 7. The CDR3 runs to 15 residues.

This clone has a single count. The rearrangement uses TRBV7-2 and TRBJ1-2; a weak D match, TRBD1 (5 bases). Germline loops: CDR1 SGHTA, CDR2 FQGNSA. This CDR3 is built from 13 residues. The V end was cut by 8 bases, the J end by 4 bases, with 14 bases between. The CDR3 sequence is CASSAPDIYGYTF. CDR3 nucleotide sequence: TGTGCCAGCTCCGCCCCGGACATCTATGGCTACACCTTC.

V gene TRBV9 combines with J gene TRBJ2-3; weak D call: TRBD2 (6 bases). Germline assignment: CDR1 SGDLS and CDR2 YYNGEE. The V and J ends lost 3 bases and 3 bases respectively, with 11 bases between them. The CDR3 spans 14 residues. The CDR3 DNA reads TGTGCCAGCAGCGGTCAGGCGGGGACAGATACGCAGTATTTT. Translation gives CASSGQAGTDTQYF.